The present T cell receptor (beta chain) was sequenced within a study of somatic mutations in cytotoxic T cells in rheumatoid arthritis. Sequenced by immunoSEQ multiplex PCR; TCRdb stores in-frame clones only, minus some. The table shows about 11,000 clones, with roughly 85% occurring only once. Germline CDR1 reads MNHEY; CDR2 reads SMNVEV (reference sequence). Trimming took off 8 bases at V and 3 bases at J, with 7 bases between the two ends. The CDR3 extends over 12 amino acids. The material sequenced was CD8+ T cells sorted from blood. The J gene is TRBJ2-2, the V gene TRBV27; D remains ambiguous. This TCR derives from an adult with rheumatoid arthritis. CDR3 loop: CASGKYTGELFF. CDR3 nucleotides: TGTGCCAGCGGCAAATACACCGGGGAGCTGTTTTTT.